The rows below give T cell receptor beta chains drawn from one sample of a study of blood T cells in healthy people across ages. TCRdb called the 5' RACE reads again in MiXCR, with one record for every CDR3 protein. The sample has 630,000 or so distinct CDR3 sequences; 25% to 30% are singletons. The sample was blood. The receptors derive from a woman of 80 years or more in good health. Each CDR3 is given with its conserved first and last residue. The order of the fields is J gene, clone size, D gene, V gene, CDR3 protein, CDR3 DNA. A D gene is named only where the DNA matches it firmly. A row's size may be missing; if present it is once, few, many or a size class.

J: TRBJ2-7
size: -
D: TRBD1
V: TRBV5-1
CDR3: CASSEPGQYEQYF
DNA: TGCGCCAGCAGCGAACCGGGACAGTACGAGCAGTACTTC

J: TRBJ2-7
size: few
D: -
V: TRBV20-1
CDR3: CSARDPRTLAYEQYF
DNA: TGCAGTGCTAGAGATCCCCGGACACTCGCCTACGAGCAGTACTTC

J: TRBJ1-2
size: -
D: -
V: TRBV2
CDR3: CASSENIYGYTF
DNA: TGTGCCAGCAGTGAAAACATATATGGCTACACCTTC

J: TRBJ1-1
size: -
D: -
V: TRBV21-1
CDR3: CASSKGPGGSTEAFF
DNA: TGTGCCAGCAGCAAAGGTCCTGGGGGTAGCACTGAAGCTTTCTTT

J: TRBJ2-1
size: -
D: -
V: TRBV9
CDR3: CASSLQQGNGQFF
DNA: TGTGCCAGCAGCTTGCAACAGGGAAATGGGCAGTTCTTC

J: TRBJ1-3
size: -
D: -
V: TRBV7-9
CDR3: CASSSQGSRLYSGNTIYF
DNA: TGTGCCAGCAGCTCACAGGGTAGCAGACTTTACTCTGGAAACACCATATATTTT

J: TRBJ2-7
size: many
D: -
V: TRBV4-3
CDR3: CASSLRTGYEQYF
DNA: TGCGCCAGCAGCCTCCGGACTGGCTACGAGCAGTACTTC

J: TRBJ2-4
size: -
D: -
V: TRBV4-2
CDR3: CASSQTLGASLGKNIQYF
DNA: TGTGCCAGCAGCCAAACACTAGGCGCGAGTCTTGGCAAAAACATTCAGTACTTC

J: TRBJ1-5
size: many
D: -
V: TRBV10-3
CDR3: CAIGDRRTAEPQHF
DNA: TGTGCCATCGGCGACCGAAGGACAGCAGAGCCCCAGCATTTT

J: TRBJ2-3
size: few
D: -
V: TRBV30
CDR3: CAWKWVDTQYF
DNA: TGTGCCTGGAAATGGGTGGATACGCAGTATTTT

J: TRBJ2-1
size: -
D: -
V: TRBV27
CDR3: CASSLLSSGDNEQFF
DNA: TGTGCCAGCAGTTTATTATCCTCAGGGGACAATGAGCAGTTCTTC

J: TRBJ2-7
size: many
D: -
V: TRBV5-1
CDR3: CASKGRENAYEQYF
DNA: TGCGCCAGCAAGGGGCGAGAGAACGCTTACGAGCAGTACTTC

J: TRBJ1-2
size: few
D: -
V: TRBV6-5
CDR3: CASSYSGVANYGYTF
DNA: TGTGCCAGCAGTTACTCTGGGGTAGCTAACTATGGCTACACCTTC

J: TRBJ1-1
size: few
D: -
V: TRBV2
CDR3: CASSVLRANTEAFF
DNA: TGTGCCAGCAGTGTCCTCAGGGCGAACACTGAAGCTTTCTTT

J: TRBJ1-5
size: -
D: -
V: TRBV7-9
CDR3: CASSLTVGEGNQPQHF
DNA: TGTGCCAGCAGCTTAACGGTGGGAGAGGGCAATCAGCCCCAGCATTTT

J: TRBJ2-4
size: -
D: -
V: TRBV6-1
CDR3: CASSEARGTKNIQYF
DNA: TGTGCCAGCAGTGAAGCGCGAGGGACCAAAAACATTCAGTACTTC

J: TRBJ1-1
size: few
D: -
V: TRBV6-2/TRBV6-3
CDR3: CASSSPSGPRTNTEAFF
DNA: TGTGCCAGCAGTTCCCCCTCCGGGCCAAGAACGAACACTGAAGCTTTCTTT

J: TRBJ2-3
size: -
D: -
V: TRBV20-1
CDR3: CSAGRDTKGDTQYF
DNA: TGCAGTGCAGGCCGGGACACAAAGGGGGATACGCAGTATTTT

J: TRBJ2-5
size: -
D: -
V: TRBV28
CDR3: CASSFAGQQETQYF
DNA: TGTGCCAGCAGTTTCGCGGGGCAGCAAGAGACCCAGTACTTC

J: TRBJ2-5
size: -
D: TRBD2
V: TRBV6-2/TRBV6-3
CDR3: CASSYASGGGYF
DNA: TGTGCCAGCAGTTACGCCAGCGGGGGGGGGTACTTC

J: TRBJ2-1
size: -
D: -
V: TRBV6-1
CDR3: CASSEAGGRREQFF
DNA: TGTGCCAGCAGTGAAGCGGGGGGGCGCAGGGAGCAGTTCTTC

J: TRBJ1-4
size: few
D: TRBD1
V: TRBV6-6
CDR3: CASSYGRGNEKLFF
DNA: TGTGCCAGCAGTTACGGCAGGGGGAATGAAAAACTGTTTTTT

J: TRBJ2-6
size: many
D: -
V: TRBV29-1
CDR3: CSVGTKGGANVLTF
DNA: TGCAGCGTTGGAACTAAAGGTGGGGCCAACGTCCTGACTTTC

J: TRBJ1-1
size: few
D: -
V: TRBV29-1
CDR3: CSVDHRVGTEAFF
DNA: TGCAGCGTTGATCACAGGGTGGGCACTGAAGCTTTCTTT

J: TRBJ1-2
size: many
D: -
V: TRBV6-2/TRBV6-3
CDR3: CASSYGRGYTF
DNA: TGTGCCAGCAGTTACGGGCGCGGCTACACCTTC

J: TRBJ2-5
size: -
D: TRBD1
V: TRBV5-1
CDR3: CASSRDSLSQETQYF
DNA: TGCGCCAGCAGCAGGGACAGCCTGAGTCAAGAGACCCAGTACTTC

J: TRBJ2-2
size: -
D: TRBD2
V: TRBV7-2
CDR3: CASSLVAGGLTGELFF
DNA: TGTGCCAGCAGCTTAGTTGCGGGGGGGCTCACCGGGGAGCTGTTTTTT

J: TRBJ2-7
size: -
D: -
V: TRBV5-6
CDR3: CASSLAGAGRREQYF
DNA: TGTGCCAGCAGCTTGGCCGGGGCAGGGAGGCGCGAGCAGTACTTC

J: TRBJ2-5
size: many
D: -
V: TRBV4-3
CDR3: CASSQVQGGQETQYF
DNA: TGCGCCAGCAGCCAGGTCCAGGGGGGCCAAGAGACCCAGTACTTC

J: TRBJ2-7
size: -
D: -
V: TRBV6-1
CDR3: CASGNSGGAYEQYF
DNA: TGTGCCAGCGGGAATTCCGGAGGGGCATACGAGCAGTACTTC

J: TRBJ2-1
size: many
D: -
V: TRBV7-2
CDR3: CASSPTFPSNNEQFF
DNA: TGTGCCAGCAGTCCAACATTCCCAAGTAACAATGAGCAGTTCTTC

J: TRBJ2-3
size: -
D: TRBD2
V: TRBV20-1
CDR3: CSAYPGLAGGGMDTQYF
DNA: TGCAGTGCTTATCCGGGACTAGCGGGGGGAGGGATGGATACGCAGTATTTT

J: TRBJ1-4
size: -
D: -
V: TRBV20-1
CDR3: CSAGGTPGTNEKLFF
DNA: TGCAGTGCCGGGGGGACCCCGGGGACTAATGAAAAACTGTTTTTT

J: TRBJ1-6
size: many
D: -
V: TRBV7-2
CDR3: CASSLGAGNSPLHF
DNA: TGTGCCAGCAGCTTAGGAGCGGGTAATTCACCCCTCCACTTT

J: TRBJ1-1
size: few
D: TRBD1
V: TRBV7-3
CDR3: CASSQTNRGQAFF
DNA: TGTGCCAGCAGCCAAACGAACAGGGGGCAAGCTTTCTTT

J: TRBJ2-4
size: many
D: -
V: TRBV7-2
CDR3: CASSPGPRGAIQYF
DNA: TGTGCCAGCAGCCCCGGGCCCCGGGGCGCCATTCAGTACTTC

J: TRBJ1-6
size: few
D: TRBD1
V: TRBV10-3
CDR3: CAIRDRANSPPHF
DNA: TGTGCCATCAGGGACAGGGCAAATTCACCCCCCCACTTT

J: TRBJ2-1
size: many
D: TRBD2
V: TRBV7-2
CDR3: CASSLMGLGGDNEQFF
DNA: TGTGCCAGCAGCTTAATGGGACTAGGAGGGGACAATGAGCAGTTCTTC

J: TRBJ1-1
size: -
D: -
V: TRBV7-2
CDR3: CASSLGFMNTEAFF
DNA: TGTGCCAGCAGCTTAGGGTTCATGAACACTGAAGCTTTCTTT

J: TRBJ2-1
size: many
D: TRBD1
V: TRBV5-6
CDR3: CASSLASRQGYEQFF
DNA: TGTGCCAGCAGCTTGGCCAGCAGACAGGGCTATGAGCAGTTCTTC

J: TRBJ2-1
size: many
D: TRBD2
V: TRBV7-9
CDR3: CASSLEERAGVGNEQFF
DNA: TGTGCCAGCAGCTTAGAGGAGAGGGCGGGGGTCGGCAATGAGCAGTTCTTC

J: TRBJ2-5
size: many
D: TRBD2
V: TRBV9
CDR3: CASSVTGGGSQETQYF
DNA: TGTGCCAGCAGCGTAACCGGCGGGGGGTCTCAAGAGACCCAGTACTTC

J: TRBJ2-2
size: -
D: -
V: TRBV29-1
CDR3: CSVEGQGFGELFF
DNA: TGCAGCGTTGAGGGCCAGGGCTTCGGGGAGCTGTTTTTT

J: TRBJ2-1
size: many
D: TRBD2
V: TRBV5-1
CDR3: CASSQTSGGEGFF
DNA: TGCGCCAGCAGCCAGACTAGCGGGGGAGAGGGGTTCTTC

J: TRBJ2-5
size: many
D: -
V: TRBV4-2
CDR3: CASSQDFSGVKETQYF
DNA: TGTGCCAGCAGCCAAGATTTTAGTGGGGTAAAAGAGACCCAGTACTTC

J: TRBJ1-2
size: -
D: -
V: TRBV2
CDR3: CASTETNYGYTF
DNA: TGTGCCAGCACCGAAACTAACTATGGCTACACCTTC

J: TRBJ1-5
size: -
D: -
V: TRBV3-1
CDR3: CASSQVFSGSLNQPQHF
DNA: TGTGCCAGCAGCCAAGTATTTAGCGGCAGCCTCAATCAGCCCCAGCATTTT

J: TRBJ1-4
size: -
D: -
V: TRBV30
CDR3: CAWSVQTVGELFF
DNA: TGTGCCTGGAGTGTACAAACAGTCGGGGAACTGTTTTTT

J: TRBJ2-7
size: many
D: -
V: TRBV10-3
CDR3: CAISDLGLWEQYF
DNA: TGTGCCATCAGTGACCTGGGCCTTTGGGAGCAGTACTTC